The entry that follows covers one T cell receptor (beta chain) sequence. Its cognate antigen has yet to be identified. A read error may account for a junction end that differs from germline. Reading from cysteine to phenylalanine, the CDR3 counts 14 amino acids. Of all the DNA, just the CDR3 is kept, 42 bases in frame from base 1. Based on the germline V gene, the CDR1 and CDR2 sequences are ENHRY and SYGVKD. The sample belongs to a study of blood T cells in healthy people across ages (dated by TCRdb to between 2014 and 2017). Regarding the research as a whole: In model experiments, roughly one uniquely barcoded TCR beta cDNA molecule per two T cells was captured by template switching. To track age-related changes in TCR beta repertoire diversity, the study relied on deep sequencing normalized with unique cDNA molecular identifiers. Donors were grouped into four age groups: young (average about 15 years), middle-aged (less than 40), aged (around 60) and long-lived (approximately 82). To avoid experimental bias, donors of different ages were spread randomly across the sequencing lanes. The study analyzed two additional independent replicas of 1 million unique cDNA reads from the same blood draw for two donors, one aged 18 to 30 and one aged 80 or older. The full study reports these points: A strong correlation was found between observed TCR beta diversity and the percentage of naive T cells measured by flow cytometry. Bulk unsorted PBMC profiling prevented conclusive comparison of naive and antigen-experienced compartments. Observed TCR beta diversity per million T cells fell roughly linearly with age, and a significant reduction was already apparent by age around 36. Compared with the aged group, more naive CD4+ T cells, fewer expanded clones and increased TCR diversity were shown by the long-lived group, suggesting age selection. Total diversity estimates from one million sequenced T cells were considered lower bounds and underestimates. The CMV infection status of donors was not known, potentially confounding age-related changes in expanded clonotypes.

The library was built by means of 5' RACE. For sequencing, an Illumina HiSeq 2500 was employed. The second PCR ran for roughly 7 to 12 cycles and used a J-beta primer mix along with a sample-barcoded 5' primer. A unique molecular identifier was introduced onto each TCR beta cDNA molecule by a template-switch 5' adaptor carrying 12 random nucleotides. At least 3 million CDR3-containing paired-end reads were obtained from each sample. First-strand cDNA was synthesized from all RNA with the Mint cDNA synthesis kit, primed by a TRBC-specific oligonucleotide. After uracil-DNA glycosylase treatment, a first 18-cycle PCR used universal primers M1SS and BC2_uni_R on all cDNA. As for how the authors treated the data: Normalization of each sample was performed by random selection of 1 million high-quality reads, each carrying a distinct molecular identifier. Instead of being binned into consensus sequences, reads that shared molecular identifiers were thrown out. MiTCR, with a Q25 quality threshold and the strictest error-elimination algorithm, was used for CDR3 identification, clonotype clustering and error correction. Lower-bound total TCR beta diversity was estimated with a nonparametric unseen species model using Euler transformation. The public reads were reanalyzed by TCRdb: fastp trimming at Q25, MiXCR alignment, in-frame beta chains only. Identical CDR3 protein sequences are pooled into one entry, listed with their most common genes and DNA. TCRdb, not the authors, supplied the V and J calls. The sample data list 1.5 million to 2 million distinct CDR3 sequences, and roughly 27% of these were observed just once. The ten most abundant clones make up over 7% of the sample.

The roughly 39 donors, aged about 6 to 100 years, were systemically healthy Caucasian individuals from Russia. Ten milliliters of peripheral blood were drawn from each donor into EDTA-treated Vacutainer tubes. Ficoll-Paque density-gradient centrifugation was used to isolate PBMCs, with at least 7 million per sample. Total RNA was extracted from PBMCs with Trizol reagent, with at least 5 micrograms obtained per sample. Naive CD45RAhigh/CD27high T cell percentages were measured by flow cytometry on a PBMC aliquot from every donor. The receptor comes from a woman in her twenties or thirties in good health. The chain was built from TRBV10-3 and TRBJ2-1; the D segment could be TRBD2, given 6 matching bases. Sequencing input: blood. The nucleotides read TGTTCCATCAGTAGCGGTAGCTCCTACAATGAGCAGTTCTTC. It translates to CSISSGSSYNEQFF.